The 30 T cell receptor beta chains below come from one sample, sequenced in a study of shared clonotypes between healthy human individuals. Clones were read by immunoSEQ multiplex PCR, and TCRdb kept only the in-frame ones, dropping some. The sample includes around 300,000 clones, around 87% of them seen just once. Sequenced: memory CD8+ T cells sorted from blood. Specified subset: CD45RO+ cells pooled with CCR7-negative TemRA cells. The source of these receptors is a man aged 18-30 years in good health.

The genes are TRBV13 and TRBJ2-7, with TRBD1 identical over 10 bases. J was trimmed by 8 bases and V by 1 base; bases with no gene match: 14. CDR3 length: 17 residues. Germline V gene sequence: CDR1 PRHDT, CDR2 FYEKMQ (reference sequence). In nucleotides, the CDR3 is TGTGCCAGCAGCTTAGAGGACAGGGGGGCTACCCATACTAAGCAGTACTTC. This sequence encodes CASSLEDRGATHTKQYF.

The V gene is TRBV30, the J gene TRBJ2-5, with D tentatively TRBD2 (5 bases). This CDR3 has 13 amino acids. V was pared by 0 bases and J by 5 bases, with 10 bases between. Germline CDR1 and CDR2: GTSNPN and SVGIG (reference sequence). CDR3 sequence (DNA): TGTGCCTGGAGTGTACTAACGGGGGAGACCCAGTACTTC. It specifies CAWSVLTGETQYF.

This rearrangement joins TRBV7-6 to TRBJ2-7; the D gene is possibly TRBD1 (5 bases). Per germline, CDR1 SGHVS and CDR2 FNYEAQ. The CDR3 spans 13 residues. Between the trimmed V and J ends, which lost 5 bases and 5 bases, there was a span of 13 bases. In DNA form, the CDR3 reads TGTGCCAGCAGCCTAGGGGCTGGGAACGAGCAGTACTTC. This translates into CASSLGAGNEQYF.

The chain recombines TRBV7-9 with TRBJ1-3; 8 nucleotides line up with TRBD1. This CDR3 contains 15 residues. V shed 5 bases, J shed 2 bases, and the junction held 5 bases outside the gene matches. The V gene's germline CDR1 is SEHNR and CDR2 FQNEAQ (reference sequence). CDR3 amino acids: CASSVGQVPGNTIYF. In DNA, the CDR3 is TGTGCCAGCAGCGTGGGACAGGTCCCTGGAAACACCATATATTTT. The variable domain in full, completed from reference TRBV7-9 and TRBJ1-3, reads DTGVSQNPRHKITKRGQNVTFRCDPISEHNRLYWYRQTLGQGPEFLTYFQNEAQLEKSRLLSDRFSAERPKGSFSTLEIQRTEQGDSAMYLCASSVGQVPGNTIYFGEGSWLTVV.

This chain links TRBV11-2 with TRBJ2-3, with unresolved D. CDR1 and CDR2 from the germline V gene are SGHAT and FQNNGV. This CDR3 spans 13 amino acids. V lost 2 bases and J lost 4, with 7 bases in between. CDR3 in amino acids: CASSLLDADTQYF. Here the CDR3 DNA reads TGTGCCAGCAGCTTACTAGACGCAGATACGCAGTATTTT.

CDR3: CASRAGGPYNEQFF. CDR3 DNA: TGCGCCAGCAGAGCGGGAGGGCCCTACAATGAGCAGTTCTTC. The gene calls are TRBV5-1 and TRBJ2-1, with TRBD2 identical over 10 bases. The CDR3 is made up of 14 amino acids. The ends lost 5 bases at V and 2 bases at J; junction bases unmatched: 1. Germline lookup yields CDR1 SGHRS and CDR2 YFSETQ.

On this clone itself: The germline gene is not matched at one end of the junction; a read error may be the cause. The rearrangement links TRBV30 to TRBJ1-2, with D tentatively TRBD1 (6 bases). Per germline, CDR1 GTSNPN and CDR2 SVGIG (reference sequence). The CDR3 has 8 residues. CDR3: CAWSLRGF. The CDR3 DNA follows: TGTGCCTGGAGTCTCAGGGGCTTC. Based on the CDR3 plus reference TRBV30 and TRBJ1-2, the full variable domain is SQTIHQWPATLVQPVGSPLSLECTVEGTSNPNLYWYRQAAGRGLQLLFYSVGIGQISSEVPQNLSASRPQDRQFILSSKKLLLSDSGFYLCAWSLRGFGSGTRLTVV.

The rearrangement joins TRBV6-1 to TRBJ1-6; D not resolved. Trimming removed 5 bases from V and 10 bases from J, with 12 bases in between. CDR3 length: 13 residues. Germline assignment: CDR1 MNHNS and CDR2 SASEGT. In DNA form, the CDR3 reads TGTGCCAGCAGTTTAGCCCCTTCGTCACCCCTCCACTTT. Residues: CASSLAPSSPLHF.

Of note for this clone: Other DNA variants within this sample encode the same CDR3. The chain joins TRBV4-3 to TRBJ2-7; D is perhaps TRBD2 (5 bases). Germline assignment: CDR1 LGHNA and CDR2 YSLEER. Deletions cut 0 bases from V and 4 bases from J, with 7 bases between. CDR3 size: 13 residues. CDR3 nucleotide sequence: TGCGCCAGCAGCCAAGAACGGGGTTACGAGCAGTACTTC. Translating gives CASSQERGYEQYF.

The gene calls are TRBV11-2 and TRBJ2-7; D not resolved. This CDR3 has 13 amino acids. Per germline, CDR1 SGHAT and CDR2 FQNNGV. V was pared by 0 bases and J by 4 bases, with 7 bases between. In DNA, the CDR3 is TGTGCCAGCAGCTTAGAGGTTTTGTACGAGCAGTACTTC. It specifies CASSLEVLYEQYF. Supplemented by reference TRBV11-2 and TRBJ2-7, the full variable domain reads EAGVAQSPRYKIIEKRQSVAFWCNPISGHATLYWYQQILGQGPKLLIQFQNNGVVDDSQLPKDRFSAERLKGVDSTLKIQPAKLEDSAVYLCASSLEVLYEQYFGPGTRLTVT.

The chain joins TRBV7-2 to TRBJ2-7, with D hard to call. Germline assignment: CDR1 SGHTA and CDR2 FQGNSA. V was clipped by 0 bases and J by 2 bases, with 8 bases between them. The CDR3 spans 14 residues. CDR3 DNA: TGTGCCAGCAGCTTAGCGGAGAATACCTACGAGCAGTACTTC. Residues: CASSLAENTYEQYF.

This chain connects TRBV9 to TRBJ2-3; D is unresolved. The CDR3 covers 14 residues. Germline loops: CDR1 SGDLS, CDR2 YYNGEE. V shed 3 bases and J shed 0 bases, with 8 bases lying between them. The CDR3 sequence: CASSDWSSTDTQYF. The DNA of the CDR3 is TGTGCCAGCAGCGATTGGTCTAGCACAGATACGCAGTATTTT.

The V and J genes are TRBV2 and TRBJ1-1, with 7 bases that match TRBD1. The CDR3 extends over 16 amino acids. Germline values: CDR1 SNHLY, CDR2 FYNNEI. Trimming removed 1 base from V and 3 bases from J; junction bases left unmatched: 8. In DNA form, the CDR3 reads TGTGCCAGCAGTGAAGGAAGACAGGGTACGGACACTGAAGCTTTCTTT. Its protein product is CASSEGRQGTDTEAFF.

Many counts were recorded for this clone. This chain connects TRBV4-1 to TRBJ1-6; the match to TRBD1 covers 7 bases. Germline loops: CDR1 MGHRA, CDR2 YSYEKL. CDR3 size: 16 residues. With V trimmed by 1 base and J by 10 bases, 10 bases remained unmatched. DNA of the CDR3: TGCGCCAGCAGCCAAGGGCCACAGGGGTCGAACTCACCCCTCCACTTT. It is translated as CASSQGPQGSNSPLHF.

This CDR3 is CASSELADNQPQHF. CDR3 DNA: TGTGCCAGCAGTGAATTGGCGGATAATCAGCCCCAGCATTTT. The chain has TRBV25-1 and TRBJ1-5; D is ambiguous. Germline CDR1 and CDR2: MGHDK and SYGVNS. This CDR3 is 14 amino acids long. Trimming pared 1 base from V and 4 bases from J, leaving 8 bases between.

The chain joins TRBV5-5 to TRBJ2-7, with 7 bases lining up with TRBD2. Trimming removed 1 base from V and 0 bases from J; junction bases left unmatched: 4. The CDR3 has 15 amino acids. Germline V gene lookup returns CDR1 SGHKS and CDR2 YYEKEE (reference sequence). The DNA for the CDR3 is TGTGCCAGCAGCTTGTCGGCGGGGGACTCCTACGAGCAGTACTTC. Its translation: CASSLSAGDSYEQYF.

The rearrangement uses TRBV5-1 and TRBJ2-1; TRBD2 aligns across 12 bases. This CDR3 spans 16 amino acids. V shed 3 bases, J shed 8 bases, and the junction held 9 bases outside the gene matches. The germline V gene encodes CDR1 SGHRS and CDR2 YFSETQ. Here the CDR3 DNA reads TGCGCCAGCAGCTACCGTCGGACTAGCGGGGTCGATGAGCAGTTCTTC. This gives the protein CASSYRRTSGVDEQFF.

The V and J genes are TRBV25-1 and TRBJ1-4; perhaps TRBD1 as D (5 bases). With 4 bases removed from V and 10 bases from J, the gap between germline ends came to 10 bases. CDR1 is MGHDK and CDR2 is SYGVNS in the germline V gene. This CDR3 is 12 amino acids long. The CDR3 sequence is CASSATASKLFF. The CDR3 DNA is TGTGCCAGCAGTGCGACAGCCTCAAAACTGTTTTTT.

This chain uses TRBV5-1 with TRBJ2-3; a possible D gene is TRBD2 (5 bases). Trimming took 7 bases from V and 6 from J, leaving 18 bases between them. From germline, CDR1 is SGHRS and CDR2 YFSETQ. This CDR3 is built from 14 residues. The CDR3 loop reads CASHGNPRSDTQYF. The DNA of the CDR3 is TGCGCCAGCCACGGGAACCCTCGATCGGATACGCAGTATTTT.

The J gene is TRBJ2-3, the V gene TRBV10-2; 10 bases map to TRBD1. J was trimmed by 6 bases and V by 7 bases; bases with no gene match: 13. Germline V gene sequence: CDR1 WSHSY, CDR2 SAAADI. This CDR3 is built from 16 residues. CDR3 loop: CASTWTGGGFMDTQYF. DNA of the CDR3: TGCGCCAGCACCTGGACAGGGGGAGGTTTTATGGATACGCAGTATTTT.

The chain joins TRBV2 to TRBJ2-7, with D maybe TRBD1 (5 bases). Trimming removed 2 bases from V and 2 bases from J, with 16 bases in between. Germline V gene sequence: CDR1 SNHLY, CDR2 FYNNEI. This CDR3 is built from 16 residues. CDR3 region: CASSEPGRTSTYEQYF. The DNA of the CDR3 is TGTGCCAGCAGTGAACCTGGGCGGACATCTACCTACGAGCAGTACTTC.

Concerning this clone: Other DNA sequences of this sample code for an identical CDR3. The chain couples TRBV5-8 to TRBJ2-3; D might be TRBD2 (6 bases). The V end lost 4 bases, the J end lost 0 bases, and 12 bases lay between the germline ends. Looked up from germline, CDR1 is SGHTS and CDR2 is YDEGEE. This CDR3 is built from 15 residues. The CDR3 coding sequence is TGTGCCAGCAGCCTGGGCGGGGCCAGCACAGATACGCAGTATTTT. This gives the protein CASSLGGASTDTQYF.

The rearrangement joins TRBV30 to TRBJ2-1; D remains unclear. Per germline, CDR1 GTSNPN and CDR2 SVGIG (reference sequence). The CDR3 length is 14 residues. Trimming cost V 2 bases and J 2 bases, with 10 bases left between them. CDR3 protein: CAWSLGSTYNEQFF. The CDR3 DNA is TGTGCCTGGAGTCTTGGCAGTACCTACAATGAGCAGTTCTTC.

CDR3 region: CASSLPGYNEQFF. The DNA for the CDR3 is TGTGCCAGCAGTCTCCCGGGGTACAATGAGCAGTTCTTC. The chain carries TRBV6-5 and TRBJ2-1; the D gene is possibly TRBD2 (5 bases). This CDR3 region has 13 residues. V was trimmed by 5 bases and J by 4 bases, leaving 9 bases between them. In germline, CDR1 is MNHEY, CDR2 SVGAGI.

J is TRBJ2-7 and V is TRBV6-1, with D unclear. From germline, CDR1 is MNHNS and CDR2 SASEGT. V lost 3 bases and J 5 bases, leaving 20 bases between the germline ends. This CDR3 is built from 16 residues. The CDR3 spells CASSEAAVSWLDEQYF. CDR3 DNA sequence: TGTGCCAGCAGTGAGGCCGCTGTTTCATGGTTAGACGAGCAGTACTTC.

V is TRBV4-1 and J is TRBJ2-5; D possibly matches TRBD1 or TRBD2 (5 bases each). Judging by the DNA end, TRBJ2-7 fits better; the J call may be wrong. Germline CDR1 reads MGHRA; CDR2 reads YSYEKL. This CDR3 spans 15 amino acids. CDR3 nucleotide sequence: TGCGCCAGCAGCCAGGGGAGAGGGGCAACCTACGAGCAGTACTTC. Encoded protein: CASSQGRGATYEQYF.

Note on this clone: A single base separates this from a much larger clone, so it may be a read error. The J gene is TRBJ2-7, the V gene TRBV5-8, with 14 bases aligning to TRBD2. Germline CDR1 SGHTS, CDR2 YDEGEE. V lost 3 bases to trimming and J lost 5 bases; unmatched junction nucleotides: 1. There are 14 residues in the CDR3. The CDR3: CASSSGLAGDEQYF. Written as DNA, the CDR3 is TGTGCCAGCAGCTCGGGACTAGCGGGAGACGAGCAGTACTTC.

The J gene is TRBJ2-2, the V gene TRBV6-5; 11 bases are shared with TRBD2. Per the germline V gene, CDR1 is MNHEY and CDR2 is SVGAGI. The CDR3 is made up of 16 amino acids. V was clipped by 1 base and J by 6 bases; unmatched bases: 4. The CDR3 bases are TGTGCCAGCAGTTACTTAGCGGGGGGGAGGCCCGGGGAGCTGTTTTTT. It specifies CASSYLAGGRPGELFF.

In this sample, this clone turned up once. The V call is TRBV4-1, the J call TRBJ2-1; D gene ambiguous. Trimming stripped 1 base from V and 4 bases from J, with 5 bases between. This CDR3 is built from 13 residues. Germline CDR1 is MGHRA and CDR2 is YSYEKL. Here the CDR3 DNA reads TGCGCCAGCAGCCAAGCCTTTTACAATGAGCAGTTCTTC. This translates into CASSQAFYNEQFF.

In its sample, this clone was seen once. The genes are TRBV2 and TRBJ2-5; D is unresolved. With 5 bases removed from V and 2 bases from J, the gap between germline ends came to 3 bases. This CDR3 is 11 amino acids long. CDR1 SNHLY and CDR2 FYNNEI come from the germline V gene. CDR3 sequence reads: CASSLQETQYF. CDR3 nucleotide sequence: TGTGCCAGCAGTTTACAAGAGACCCAGTACTTC.